Below are 21 T cell receptor beta chains sequenced from a single sample in a study of low-dose radiotherapy and immunotherapy resistance in tumors. Both TCRalpha and TCRbeta chains were reverse transcribed with V-gene-specific primers. A constant-region primer paired with the V-primer adapter amplified TCRs over about 20 PCR cycles. Via MiXCR, TCRdb re-called the reads, giving one row per CDR3 protein. Of roughly 6,300 distinct CDR3 sequences listed, roughly 80% were seen once; the top ten hold approximately 5.9%. The receptors were sampled from a human donor with advanced metastatic prostate, ovarian, gallbladder or colorectal cancer (not recorded which). This table probably holds off-target reads from a library built for another chain.

The gene calls are TRBV29-1 and TRBJ2-7; 10 nucleotides line up with TRBD1. CDR1 and CDR2 (germline): SQVTM, ANQGSEA. The CDR3 contains 11 residues. Losses at the gene ends were 6 bases for V and 5 bases for J; bases not matched to a gene: 1. The chain's CDR3 is CSVGQGDEQYF. The CDR3 region has the DNA TGCAGCGTCGGACAGGGGGACGAGCAGTACTTC.

This clonotype was detected only once. The chain couples TRBV3-1 to TRBJ2-1; TRBD2 aligns across 7 bases. The CDR3 is 13 residues long. From germline, CDR1 is LGHDT and CDR2 YNNKEL (reference sequence). The trim removed 3 bases at V and 15 bases at J, leaving 11 bases unmatched. The CDR3 DNA reads as TGTGCCAGCAGCCATGAACGGACTAGTCGGTGGTTCTTC. Translation gives CASSHERTSRWFF.

The rearrangement uses TRBV20-1 and TRBJ1-2; D might be TRBD1 (6 bases). CDR1 DFQATT and CDR2 SNEGSKA come from the germline V gene (reference sequence). The CDR3 runs 14 residues. V was shortened by 0 bases and J by 7 bases, with 15 bases between the two germline ends. In nucleotides, the CDR3 is TGCAGTGCTAGAGACCCCCTAGGGGGTCTTGGCTACACCTTC. Encoded protein: CSARDPLGGLGYTF.

V is TRBV20-1 and J is TRBJ1-2, with unresolved D. Germline-derived CDR1 and CDR2 are DFQATT and SNEGSKA (reference sequence). Trimming stripped 1 base from V and 1 base from J, with 19 bases between. The CDR3 has 17 amino acids. CDR3 in amino acids: CSARALIGALINYGYTF. For the CDR3, the DNA is TGCAGTGCTAGAGCCCTAATTGGAGCCCTTATTAACTATGGCTACACCTTC.

The chain links TRBV6-2 or TRBV6-3 to TRBJ2-2, with 9 bases fitting TRBD2. Germline V gene data show CDR1 as MNHEY and CDR2 as SVGEGT. Trimming took 6 bases from V and 6 from J; bases not matched to a gene: 5. CDR3 size: 14 residues. The CDR3: CASSPGTSPGELFF. The CDR3 nucleotides are TGTGCCAGCAGCCCCGGGACTAGCCCCGGGGAGCTGTTTTTT.

The J gene is TRBJ2-2, the V gene TRBV5-1; 8 positions match TRBD2. The junction had 6 bases not matched to a gene; V was cut back by 7 bases and J by 4 bases. Germline CDR1 is SGHRS and CDR2 is YFSETQ. The CDR3 is made up of 14 amino acids. This CDR3 reads CASREGLITGELFF. The CDR3 nucleotides are TGCGCCAGCCGGGAGGGACTCATCACCGGGGAGCTGTTTTTT.

This chain joins TRBV6-6 and TRBJ2-6; 7 nucleotides agree with TRBD1. With 4 bases clipped from V and 2 bases from J, the junction kept 2 bases outside the gene matches. This CDR3 contains 15 residues. Germline CDR1 reads MNHNY; CDR2 reads SVGAGI (reference sequence). CDR3 loop: CASSSQGPGANVLTF. The CDR3 region has the DNA TGTGCCAGCAGTTCACAGGGGCCTGGGGCCAACGTCCTGACTTTC.

The rearrangement links TRBV28 to TRBJ2-2; D is unclear. Germline V gene lookup returns CDR1 MDHEN and CDR2 SYDVKM. The CDR3 contains 16 residues. V lost 3 bases, J lost 1 base, and 12 bases lay in between. CDR3 nucleotide sequence: TGTGCCAGCAGTTTGAGGCAGATAGAGAACACCGGGGAGCTGTTTTTT. Its translation: CASSLRQIENTGELFF.

J is TRBJ2-1 and V is TRBV12-3 or TRBV12-4; 8 bases line up with TRBD2. The CDR3 runs 18 residues. The junction had 11 bases not matched to a gene; V was cut back by 4 bases and J by 0 bases. This CDR3 reads CASSSHRGGDRSYNEQFF. Written as DNA, the CDR3 is TGTGCCAGCAGTTCGCACCGGGGGGGCGATCGCTCCTACAATGAGCAGTTCTTC.

The chain uses TRBV19 and TRBJ2-3, with 7 bases lining up with TRBD1. Looked up from germline, CDR1 is LNHDA and CDR2 is SQIVND (reference sequence). The CDR3 runs 14 residues. Trimming at V came to 6 bases and at J to 1 base, leaving 4 bases not matched to a gene. The CDR3, as DNA: TGTGCCAGTAGCAAGACAGGGCGCACAGATACGCAGTATTTT. Translation gives CASSKTGRTDTQYF.

The rearrangement joins TRBV6-1 to TRBJ2-1; 12 bases are a match to TRBD2. Trimming took 4 bases from V and 8 from J; bases not matched to a gene: 9. The CDR3 runs to 16 residues. Germline V lookup: CDR1 MNHNS, CDR2 SASEGT. The CDR3, as DNA: TGTGCCAGCAGTGGAATGACTAGCGGGAGATGGTATGAGCAGTTCTTC. Translation gives CASSGMTSGRWYEQFF.

The chain couples TRBV7-6 to TRBJ1-5, with 8 bases that match TRBD1. Germline CDR1 is SGHVS and CDR2 is FNYEAQ. CDR3 length: 13 amino acids. V dropped 4 bases and J dropped 6; count of bases not matched to a gene: 2. CDR3 sequence (DNA): TGTGCCAGCAGCTCAGGGGGCGTTCAGCCCCAGCATTTT. This sequence encodes CASSSGGVQPQHF.

The chain carries TRBV5-1 and TRBJ2-1, with D hard to call. CDR1 is SGHRS, CDR2 YFSETQ, per germline. The CDR3 has 12 residues. V dropped 7 bases and J dropped 5 bases, with 10 bases sitting between them. CDR3 sequence: CASHEPNNEQFF. Written as DNA, the CDR3 is TGCGCCAGCCACGAACCCAACAATGAGCAGTTCTTC.

The DNA for the CDR3 is TGTGCCAGCAGGAAGACAGGGGACATGAACACTGAAGCTTTCTTT. Translated, it gives CASRKTGDMNTEAFF. This sequence joins TRBV5-8 and TRBJ1-1; 8 bases align to TRBD1. Germline CDR1 and CDR2: SGHTS and YDEGEE. The CDR3 length is 15 residues. V shed 5 bases and J 0 bases; nucleotides not matched to a gene: 6.

The chain couples TRBV28 to TRBJ1-5, with D tentatively TRBD1 (5 bases). The V gene lost 3 bases and the J gene lost 9 bases, with 15 bases spanning the gap. CDR1 and CDR2 from the germline V gene are MDHEN and SYDVKM. The CDR3 has 14 amino acids. The CDR3 loop reads CASSFMGPAGPQHF. The CDR3 DNA follows: TGTGCCAGCAGTTTTATGGGGCCCGCGGGGCCCCAGCATTTT.

The chain couples TRBV12-3 or TRBV12-4 to TRBJ1-3, with 7 bases lining up with TRBD1. The CDR3 runs 15 residues. V shed 5 bases and J 2 bases; nucleotides not matched to a gene: 6. CDR3: CASSIPTGTGNTIYF. The DNA for the CDR3 is TGTGCCAGCAGTATACCGACAGGGACTGGAAACACCATATATTTT.

CDR3 sequence (DNA): TGTGCCAGCAGTTACTCTCACGGAACCTATGGCTACACCTTC. Its translation: CASSYSHGTYGYTF. V gene TRBV6-2 or TRBV6-3 combines with J gene TRBJ1-2; D is unresolved. Trimming took off 0 bases at V and 4 bases at J, with 9 bases between the two ends. Germline V gene sequence: CDR1 MNHEY, CDR2 SVGEGT. The CDR3 loop spans 14 amino acids.

The chain uses TRBV5-1 and TRBJ1-3; 7 bases line up with TRBD1. With V trimmed by 4 bases and J by 0 bases, 4 bases remained unmatched. The CDR3 is made up of 15 amino acids. Germline values: CDR1 SGHRS, CDR2 YFSETQ. The CDR3 sequence is CASSDHRGSGNTIYF. As DNA, the CDR3 is TGCGCCAGCAGCGATCACAGGGGCTCTGGAAACACCATATATTTT.

The chain employs TRBV5-6 and TRBJ2-7; D might be TRBD1 or TRBD2, each matching 5 bases. The CDR3 is made up of 11 amino acids. With 3 bases removed from V and 4 bases from J, the gap between germline ends came to 5 bases. Germline V gives CDR1 SGHDT, CDR2 YYEEEE. Here the CDR3 reads CASSWGYEQYF. The CDR3 DNA sequence: TGTGCCAGCAGCTGGGGGTACGAGCAGTACTTC.

This rearrangement joins TRBV12-3 or TRBV12-4 to TRBJ2-4, with 10 positions matching TRBD1. Trimming at V came to 9 bases and at J to 7 bases, leaving 12 bases not matched to a gene. The CDR3 is made up of 15 amino acids. The CDR3 sequence is CASSPGTGVSNIQYF. In DNA, the CDR3 is TGTGCCAGTAGTCCCGGGACAGGGGTTTCGAACATTCAGTACTTC.

The V gene is TRBV24-1, the J gene TRBJ2-2; possible D gene TRBD1, 5 bases. V lost 3 bases and J 0 bases, leaving 10 bases between the germline ends. This CDR3 region has 16 residues. Looked up from germline, CDR1 is KGHDR and CDR2 is SFDVKD. The CDR3 DNA is TGTGCCACCAGTGATATACAGGAATCGAACACCGGGGAGCTGTTTTTT. Translation: CATSDIQESNTGELFF.